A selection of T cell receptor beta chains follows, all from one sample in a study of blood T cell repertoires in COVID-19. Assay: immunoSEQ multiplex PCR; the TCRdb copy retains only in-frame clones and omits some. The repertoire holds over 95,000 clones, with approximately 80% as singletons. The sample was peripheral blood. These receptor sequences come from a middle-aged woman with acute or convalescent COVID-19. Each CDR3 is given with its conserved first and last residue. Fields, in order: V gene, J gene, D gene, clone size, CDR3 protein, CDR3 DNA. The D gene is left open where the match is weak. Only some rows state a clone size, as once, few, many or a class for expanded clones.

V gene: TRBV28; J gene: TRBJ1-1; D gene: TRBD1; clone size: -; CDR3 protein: CASSLGQGNTEAFF; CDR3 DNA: TGTGCCAGCAGTTTGGGACAGGGGAACACTGAAGCTTTCTTT
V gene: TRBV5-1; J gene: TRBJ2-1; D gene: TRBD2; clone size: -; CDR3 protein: CASSLGRLADNEQFF; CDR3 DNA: TGCGCCAGCAGCTTGGGTCGACTAGCGGACAATGAGCAGTTCTTC
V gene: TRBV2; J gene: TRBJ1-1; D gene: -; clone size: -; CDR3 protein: CASSFSGTEAFF; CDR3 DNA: TGTGCCAGCAGTTTCTCGGGGACTGAAGCTTTCTTT
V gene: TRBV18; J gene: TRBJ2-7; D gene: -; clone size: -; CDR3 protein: CASSDTTAEQYF; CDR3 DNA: TGTGCCAGCTCAGACACAACTGCTGAGCAGTACTTC
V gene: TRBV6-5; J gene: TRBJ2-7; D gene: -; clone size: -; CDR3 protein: CASRETAGYEQYF; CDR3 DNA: TGTGCCAGCAGGGAGACGGCAGGGTACGAGCAGTACTTC
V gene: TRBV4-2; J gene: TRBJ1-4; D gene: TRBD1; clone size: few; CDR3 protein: CASSQSPTGTTNEKLFF; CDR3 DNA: TGTGCCAGCAGCCAAAGCCCGACAGGGACAACTAATGAAAAACTGTTTTTT
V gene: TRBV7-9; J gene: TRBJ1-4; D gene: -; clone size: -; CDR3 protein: CASSPGGGNEKLFF; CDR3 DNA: TGTGCCAGCAGCCCCGGGGGAGGTAATGAAAAACTGTTTTTT
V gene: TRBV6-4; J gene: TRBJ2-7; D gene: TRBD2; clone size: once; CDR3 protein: CASSDPGTSGGLSYEQYF; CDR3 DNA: TGTGCCAGCAGTGATCCCGGGACTAGCGGGGGCCTTTCCTACGAGCAGTACTTC
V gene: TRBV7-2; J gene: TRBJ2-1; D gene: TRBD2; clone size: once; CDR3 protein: CASSLAMTSGGFYNEQFF; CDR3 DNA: TGTGCCAGCAGCTTAGCAATGACTAGCGGGGGGTTCTACAATGAGCAGTTCTTC
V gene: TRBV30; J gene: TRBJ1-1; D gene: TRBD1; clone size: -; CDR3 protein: CAWRLFGQANDEAFF; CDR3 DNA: TGTGCCTGGAGATTATTCGGACAGGCGAACGATGAAGCTTTCTTT
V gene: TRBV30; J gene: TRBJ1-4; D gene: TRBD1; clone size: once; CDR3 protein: CAWSQGAREKLFF; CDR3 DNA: TGTGCCTGGAGTCAGGGGGCCCGTGAAAAACTGTTTTTT
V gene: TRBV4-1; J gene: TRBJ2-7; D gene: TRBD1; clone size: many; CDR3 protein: CASSQAVDRGIYEQYF; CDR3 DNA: TGCGCCAGCAGCCAAGCAGTGGACAGGGGAATCTACGAGCAGTACTTC
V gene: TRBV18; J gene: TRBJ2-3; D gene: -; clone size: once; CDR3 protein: CASSTKHVDTQYF; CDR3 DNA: TGTGCCAGCTCAACGAAGCATGTAGATACGCAGTATTTT
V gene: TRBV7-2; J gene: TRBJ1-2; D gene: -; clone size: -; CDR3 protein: CASSPQGHLSGYTF; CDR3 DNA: TGTGCCAGCAGCCCCCAGGGACACCTTAGTGGCTACACCTTC
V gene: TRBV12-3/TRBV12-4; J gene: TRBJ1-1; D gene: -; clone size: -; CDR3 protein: CASGGLNTEAFF; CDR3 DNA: TGTGCCAGCGGGGGCCTGAACACTGAAGCTTTCTTT
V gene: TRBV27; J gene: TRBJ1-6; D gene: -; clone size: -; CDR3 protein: CASSSGFNNSPLHF; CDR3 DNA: TGTGCCAGCAGTTCCGGGTTCAATAATTCACCCCTCCACTTT